This TCR beta chain was sequenced in a study of CD8+ T cells in alopecia areata. Study-wide context: Those treated were given oral tofacitinib at 5 to 10 mg twice daily.

There are 21 residues in the CDR3. The ends lost 3 bases at V and 2 bases at J; junction bases unmatched: 20. CDR1 SGHRS and CDR2 YFSETQ come from the germline V gene. Broader study findings: There were also resident alphabeta T cells of normal skin sequenced in scalp samples. Under tofacitinib, fewer expanded CD8+ clones appeared among the top 100 scalp clones. While tofacitinib was given, many expanded lesional clones persisted in scalp and blood.

In regard to this clone: Its specificity is unknown.

Treatment reported: oral pan-JAK inhibitor, 5-10 mg twice daily. cDNA reverse transcribed from extracted RNA served as the sequencing template. Assay: immunoSEQ multiplex PCR; the TCRdb copy retains only in-frame clones and omits some. The sample carries over 80,000 clones, around 40% recorded once. This chain connects TRBV5-1 to TRBJ2-5; 12 positions agree with TRBD2. The specimen comprised CD8+ T cells sorted from blood, sampled at week 24, from a patient treated with tofacitinib. This TCR was recovered from a human donor with alopecia areata. The CDR3 loop is CASSWPGLAGGEARIQETQYF. The CDR3, as DNA: TGCGCCAGCAGCTGGCCGGGACTAGCGGGTGGCGAGGCCAGGATACAAGAGACCCAGTACTTC.